These 5 T cell receptor beta chains originate from one sample sequenced in a study of blood T cell repertoires in COVID-19. Sequencing used immunoSEQ multiplex PCR; TCRdb keeps in-frame clones, though not all of them. The sample holds approximately 210,000 clones; 80% are singletons and the top ten take 4.3%. Material for sequencing was PBMCs or T cells enriched from blood (not recorded which). Every receptor here comes from a man aged 30 to 39 with acute COVID-19.

This chain joins TRBV3-1 (or the pseudogene TRBV3-2) and TRBJ2-3, with no clear D. Per the germline V gene, CDR1 is LGHDT and CDR2 is YNNKEL (reference sequence). The CDR3 covers 13 residues. The V and J ends lost 3 bases and 6 bases respectively, with 10 bases between them. The CDR3: CASSHRSPDTQYF. In nucleotides, the CDR3 is TGTGCCAGCAGCCACCGTAGCCCCGATACGCAGTATTTT.

The CDR3 protein is CASSSRDRQTYEQYF. For the CDR3, the DNA is TGTGCCAGTAGTTCCCGGGACAGGCAAACCTACGAGCAGTACTTC. J is TRBJ2-7 and V is TRBV19, with 8 positions matching TRBD1. The CDR3 is made up of 15 amino acids. Germline values: CDR1 LNHDA, CDR2 SQIVND (reference sequence). V shed 5 bases, J shed 2 bases, and the junction held 8 bases outside the gene matches.

This chain links TRBV27 with TRBJ2-2, with TRBD1 matching over 10 bases. The CDR3 is 15 residues long. The germline V gene encodes CDR1 MNHEY and CDR2 SMNVEV (reference sequence). After removal of 3 bases from V and 7 bases from J, the junction contained 5 bases not matched to a gene. The CDR3 sequence: CASSFWGQGHGELFF. In DNA, the CDR3 is TGTGCCAGCAGTTTCTGGGGACAGGGGCACGGGGAGCTGTTTTTT.

This clone was found a few times. The chain uses TRBV5-1 and TRBJ1-6, with D possibly matching TRBD1 (5 bases). The V gene's germline CDR1 is SGHRS and CDR2 YFSETQ. V shed 9 bases and J shed 3 bases, with 13 bases lying between them. There are 14 residues in the CDR3. CDR3 loop: CATRQGDYNSPLHF. CDR3 coding DNA: TGCGCCACCCGGCAGGGTGACTATAATTCACCCCTCCACTTT.

The chain has TRBV3-1 (or the pseudogene TRBV3-2) and TRBJ1-1, with D possibly matching TRBD1 (5 bases). Looked up from germline, CDR1 is LGHDT and CDR2 is YNNKEL (reference sequence). V was pared by 0 bases and J by 5 bases, with 10 bases between. The CDR3 is 14 residues long. As DNA, the CDR3 is TGTGCCAGCAGCCAAGACGAGGGGAGGACTGAAGCTTTCTTT. This sequence encodes CASSQDEGRTEAFF.